This entry lists 18 T cell receptor beta chains sequenced from one sample in a study of T cell responses to AZD1222 COVID-19 vaccine. Only in-frame clones appear in the TCRdb table, and some are missing; sequencing was by immunoSEQ multiplex PCR. The sample has under 250,000 clones, 85% to 95% seen once; the top ten hold 0.95% to 1.1%. The sample was peripheral blood, taken on day 0 of MenACWY control vaccination. These receptors were taken from an adult in good health.

This clone was counted between two and nine times. The rearrangement links TRBV4-3 to TRBJ2-7; TRBD1 matches 9 bases. From germline, CDR1 is LGHNA and CDR2 YSLEER. Germline trimming cut 7 bases from V and 4 bases from J; bases unmatched to any gene: 11. CDR3 length: 15 residues. The CDR3 region has the DNA TGCGCCAGCAACCTGACAGGGGGGGAAGGGTACGAGCAGTACTTC. Its protein product is CASNLTGGEGYEQYF.

The V call is TRBV27, the J call TRBJ1-1; 10 nucleotides line up with TRBD1. The CDR3 has 12 amino acids. J gave up 5 bases and V 8 bases, and 2 bases lay outside the gene matches. The germline CDR1 and CDR2 sequences are MNHEY and SMNVEV (reference sequence). This chain's CDR3 is CASRTGGTEAFF. In DNA form, the CDR3 reads TGTGCCAGCCGGACAGGGGGTACTGAAGCTTTCTTT.

The chain employs TRBV29-1 and TRBJ1-1, with D possibly matching TRBD1 (5 bases). The CDR3 extends over 13 amino acids. The ends were cut back, 2 bases at V and 6 bases at J, with 13 bases in the middle. The germline V gene has CDR1 SQVTM and CDR2 ANQGSEA. DNA of the CDR3: TGCAGCGTTGAACCCGAGACAGTAGCTGAAGCTTTCTTT. Its protein product is CSVEPETVAEAFF. The whole variable domain, remainder taken from reference TRBV29-1 and TRBJ1-1, is SAVISQKPSRDICQRGTSLTIQCQVDSQVTMMFWYRQQPGQSLTLIATANQGSEATYESGFVIDKFPISRPNLTFSTLTVSNMSPEDSSIYLCSVEPETVAEAFFGQGTRLTVV.

V is TRBV11-3 and J is TRBJ2-1; 10 nucleotides line up with TRBD1. Germline CDR1 and CDR2: SGHNT and YENEEA. The V segment lost 7 bases and the J segment 7 bases; nucleotides outside the gene matches: 7. The CDR3 sequence is 14 residues long. CDR3 sequence reads: CASTVGQGTNEQFF. CDR3 nucleotide sequence: TGTGCCAGCACCGTGGGACAGGGGACGAATGAGCAGTTCTTC.

The chain is built from TRBV18 and TRBJ2-1; 10 bases match TRBD2. Germline V lookup: CDR1 KGHSH, CDR2 LQKENI. J was trimmed by 4 bases and V by 4 bases; bases with no gene match: 4. The CDR3 length is 15 residues. CDR3 sequence reads: CASSQLAGAYNEQFF. As DNA, the CDR3 is TGTGCCAGCTCACAGCTAGCGGGGGCTTACAATGAGCAGTTCTTC. Filled out from reference TRBV18 and TRBJ2-1, the complete variable domain reads NAGVMQNPRHLVRRRGQEARLRCSPMKGHSHVYWYRQLPEEGLKFMVYLQKENIIDESGMPKERFSAEFPKEGPSILRIQQVVRGDSAAYFCASSQLAGAYNEQFFGPGTRLTVL.

This rearrangement joins TRBV10-3 to TRBJ1-2; 10 bases line up with TRBD1. V lost 8 bases, J lost 5 bases, and 8 bases stayed unmatched. The CDR3 covers 14 residues. Germline CDR1 and CDR2: ENHRY and SYGVKD. This CDR3 is CAIGRQGATYGYTF. For the CDR3, the DNA is TGTGCCATCGGGCGACAGGGGGCGACGTATGGCTACACCTTC.

The chain couples TRBV7-2 to TRBJ1-1; TRBD1 aligns across 7 bases. Trimming at V came to 6 bases and at J to 1 base, leaving 5 bases not matched to a gene. Per germline, CDR1 SGHTA and CDR2 FQGNSA. CDR3 length: 14 residues. CDR3 protein: CASRSDRPNTEAFF. The CDR3 nucleotides are TGTGCCAGCAGGTCGGACAGGCCGAACACTGAAGCTTTCTTT.

The rearrangement links TRBV19 to TRBJ1-1; TRBD1 aligns across 8 bases. Germline CDR1 reads LNHDA; CDR2 reads SQIVND (reference sequence). Trimming took 5 bases from V and 4 from J; bases not matched to a gene: 6. The CDR3 totals 14 residues. CDR3 sequence reads: CASSLDREVTEAFF. DNA of the CDR3: TGTGCCAGTAGTCTGGACAGGGAGGTCACTGAAGCTTTCTTT.

The chain carries TRBV6-1 and TRBJ1-4, with D maybe TRBD1 (6 bases). The CDR3 has 14 residues. CDR1 and CDR2 (germline): MNHNS, SASEGT. Trimming removed 0 bases at V and 8 bases at J, with 10 bases between. CDR3 region: CASSEARGGEKLFF. CDR3 coding DNA: TGTGCCAGCAGTGAAGCCAGGGGAGGCGAAAAACTGTTTTTT.

The gene calls are TRBV6-5 and TRBJ2-1; the match to TRBD2 covers 8 bases. J gave up 2 bases and V 4 bases, and 4 bases lay outside the gene matches. Germline V gene sequence: CDR1 MNHEY, CDR2 SVGAGI. This CDR3 is built from 15 residues. CDR3 sequence: CASSSAGGAYNEQFF. The CDR3 DNA follows: TGTGCCAGCAGTTCCGCGGGGGGCGCCTACAATGAGCAGTTCTTC.

This chain connects TRBV30 to TRBJ1-6, with D uncertain. Germline assignment: CDR1 GTSNPN and CDR2 SVGIG (reference sequence). Trimming stripped 4 bases from V and 0 bases from J, with 13 bases between. The CDR3 is 16 amino acids. CDR3 coding DNA: TGTGCCTGGACCCCCGACAAGAGCTCCTATAATTCACCCCTCCACTTT. Its protein product is CAWTPDKSSYNSPLHF.

This clone was observed a few times. The CDR3: CASSLSQKIYEQYF. CDR3 sequence (DNA): TGTGCCAGCAGCTTAAGTCAGAAAATCTACGAGCAGTACTTC. This chain uses TRBV11-2 with TRBJ2-7; unclear D gene. Germline CDR1 and CDR2: SGHAT and FQNNGV. V was cut by 2 bases and J by 3 bases, with 11 bases left in between. The CDR3 totals 14 residues.

This clone was seen a few times. The genes are TRBV28 and TRBJ1-2; 8 positions agree with TRBD1. This CDR3 comprises 14 residues. Germline trimming cut 4 bases from V and 5 bases from J; bases unmatched to any gene: 6. In germline, CDR1 is MDHEN, CDR2 SYDVKM. The CDR3 sequence: CASSSWDRLYGYTF. Written as DNA, the CDR3 is TGTGCCAGCAGTTCGTGGGACAGGTTGTATGGCTACACCTTC.

CDR3 region: CASSSKRTEAFF. In DNA, the CDR3 is TGTGCCAGCAGTTCTAAGCGAACTGAAGCTTTCTTT. This chain connects TRBV12-3 or TRBV12-4 to TRBJ1-1; D unclear. This CDR3 has 12 amino acids. The V end was cut by 4 bases, the J end by 5 bases, with 8 bases between.

The CDR3 sequence: CASSLRAKELAGTDTQYF. Here the CDR3 DNA reads TGTGCCAGCAGCTTGAGGGCCAAGGAACTAGCGGGCACAGATACGCAGTATTTT. The rearrangement joins TRBV5-8 to TRBJ2-3, with TRBD2 matching 8 bases. Germline values: CDR1 SGHTS, CDR2 YDEGEE. This CDR3 is built from 18 residues. V was clipped by 1 base and J by 1 base; unmatched bases: 11.

The gene calls are TRBV30 and TRBJ2-3; 9 bases agree with TRBD2. V shed 2 bases and J 6 bases; nucleotides not matched to a gene: 9. This CDR3 is built from 15 residues. CDR1 is GTSNPN and CDR2 is SVGIG in the germline V gene (reference sequence). The CDR3 sequence is CAWSFGRGGPDTQYF. The CDR3 DNA reads as TGTGCCTGGAGTTTTGGGCGGGGGGGCCCGGATACGCAGTATTTT.

V gene TRBV5-1 combines with J gene TRBJ1-1; maybe TRBD1 (6 bases). CDR1 and CDR2 (germline): SGHRS, YFSETQ. V was trimmed by 4 bases and J by 4 bases, leaving 17 bases between them. This CDR3 comprises 15 residues. As DNA, the CDR3 is TGCGCCAGCAGCCACCCGGTGGGGGGCACCACTGAAGCTTTCTTT. Translating it yields CASSHPVGGTTEAFF. Drawing the rest from reference TRBV5-1 and TRBJ1-1, the complete variable domain is KAGVTQTPRYLIKTRGQQVTLSCSPISGHRSVSWYQQTPGQGLQFLFEYFSETQRNKGNFPGRFSGRQFSNSRSEMNVSTLELGDSALYLCASSHPVGGTTEAFFGQGTRLTVV.

Written as DNA, the CDR3 is TGTGCCAGCAGTGAGTACATCGGCTCCTACAATGAGCAGTTCTTC. It yields the protein CASSEYIGSYNEQFF. This chain connects TRBV6-4 to TRBJ2-1; D gene ambiguous. V was shortened by 3 bases and J by 0 bases, with 9 bases between the two germline ends. Germline CDR1 and CDR2: MRHNA and SNTAGT. CDR3 length: 15 amino acids.